A selection of T cell receptor beta chains follows, all from one sample in a study of radiotherapy plus CTLA-4 blockade in lung cancer. Repertoires were generated with immunoSEQ multiplex PCR, while TCRdb's copy carries only in-frame clones and drops some. This table holds about 87,000 clones, more than 85% found once. Source: peripheral blood, taken from a patient treated with radiotherapy plus ipilimumab. The origin of the receptors is a human donor with non-small cell lung cancer that progressed on radiotherapy plus ipilimumab. The CDR3 runs from the conserved cysteine through the conserved F or W. D genes are given only for firm matches. Clone size, where shown, is once, few, many, or a class for clones that have expanded.

few	TRBJ1-1	TRBV28	-	13	CASSPPRNTEAFF
once	TRBJ1-1	TRBV29-1	TRBD1	14	CSVEMGTGWTEAFF
-	TRBJ2-7	TRBV27	TRBD1	15	CASRKQGQGRYEQYF
-	TRBJ1-6	TRBV19	-	12	CASRTVNSPLHF
-	TRBJ2-5	TRBV7-2	TRBD2	17	CASSIAPGLAGRETQYF
-	TRBJ2-2	TRBV5-1	TRBD1	15	CASSFGQGWAGELFF
-	TRBJ2-5	TRBV29-1	TRBD1	12	CSQQGAQETQYF
few	TRBJ2-1	TRBV5-1	TRBD1	14	CASSLGQGFDEQFF
-	TRBJ2-5	TRBV5-6	TRBD2	16	CASSYGTTSGSETQYF
-	TRBJ1-2	TRBV5-6	-	15	CASSLFWGGDYGYTF
-	TRBJ2-7	TRBV18	-	15	CASSPLAEISYEQYF
-	TRBJ2-5	TRBV7-8	TRBD1	17	CASTPGAGGYRGETQYF
-	TRBJ2-7	TRBV9	TRBD2	15	CASSELAGFSYEQYF
once	TRBJ1-2	TRBV7-2	TRBD1	16	CASSIYGTAVGNGYTF
-	TRBJ2-7	TRBV7-2	-	12	CASSLVPYEQYF
-	TRBJ2-1	TRBV10-3	-	16	CAISGGSFYMRNEQFF
few	TRBJ1-4	TRBV5-8	-	16	CASSLAGRSSNEKLFF
-	TRBJ2-3	TRBV4-1	TRBD1	17	CASSQAGGQGRSDTQYF
-	TRBJ2-2	TRBV5-4	TRBD2	16	CASSLAGTSPTGELFF
-	TRBJ2-2	TRBV4-2	TRBD1	15	CASSQDSGGGGELFF
-	TRBJ2-7	TRBV9	-	14	CASSVGGGPYEQYF
-	TRBJ2-1	TRBV13	-	15	CASSGNPRNRGEQFF
-	TRBJ1-2	TRBV7-9	-	15	CASSLAGINGNGYTF
-	TRBJ2-2	TRBV7-6	-	13	CASSLMNTGELFF
-	TRBJ1-1	TRBV18	-	15	CASPLPLRDGTEAFF
-	TRBJ2-7	TRBV10-3	TRBD1	14	CAITQGTPSYEQYF
-	TRBJ2-1	TRBV10-3	-	13	CAISEVRYNEQFF
-	TRBJ1-1	TRBV6-5	-	12	CASSRGSTEAFF
-	TRBJ2-3	TRBV28	TRBD2	14	CASSPGLGPDTQYF
-	TRBJ2-6	TRBV4-3	-	16	CASSPGRQSGANVLTF
-	TRBJ2-3	TRBV6-1	-	14	CASRYREHTDTQYF
-	TRBJ1-5	TRBV10-3	-	15	CAISVGLGDNQPQHF
-	TRBJ2-3	TRBV6-6	-	14	CASSYSSVADTQYF
-	TRBJ2-7	TRBV7-9	TRBD2	16	CASSLGTSGSRYEQYF
once	TRBJ2-7	TRBV11-3	-	15	CASSLGGSRGAEQYF
-	TRBJ2-1	TRBV14	-	12	CASSQVPWEQFF
few	TRBJ2-7	TRBV5-1	-	15	CASSLVGNPLSEQYF
-	TRBJ2-5	TRBV6-1	-	15	CASSNQGGSQETQYF
-	TRBJ1-2	TRBV19	-	15	CATTTSVASYYGYTF